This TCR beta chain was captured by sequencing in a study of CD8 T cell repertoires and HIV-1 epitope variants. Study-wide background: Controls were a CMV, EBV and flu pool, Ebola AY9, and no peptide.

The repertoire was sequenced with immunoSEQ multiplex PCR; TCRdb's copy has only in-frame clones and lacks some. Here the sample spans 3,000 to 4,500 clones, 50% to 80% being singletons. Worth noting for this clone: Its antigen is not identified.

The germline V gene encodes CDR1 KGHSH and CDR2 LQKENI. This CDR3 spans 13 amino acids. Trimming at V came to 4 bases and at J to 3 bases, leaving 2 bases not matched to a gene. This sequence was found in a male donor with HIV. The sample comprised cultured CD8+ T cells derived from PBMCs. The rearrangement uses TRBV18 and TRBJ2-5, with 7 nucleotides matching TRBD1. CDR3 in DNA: TGTGCCAGCTCACACGACAGGGAAGAGACCCAGTACTTC. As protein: CASSHDREETQYF.